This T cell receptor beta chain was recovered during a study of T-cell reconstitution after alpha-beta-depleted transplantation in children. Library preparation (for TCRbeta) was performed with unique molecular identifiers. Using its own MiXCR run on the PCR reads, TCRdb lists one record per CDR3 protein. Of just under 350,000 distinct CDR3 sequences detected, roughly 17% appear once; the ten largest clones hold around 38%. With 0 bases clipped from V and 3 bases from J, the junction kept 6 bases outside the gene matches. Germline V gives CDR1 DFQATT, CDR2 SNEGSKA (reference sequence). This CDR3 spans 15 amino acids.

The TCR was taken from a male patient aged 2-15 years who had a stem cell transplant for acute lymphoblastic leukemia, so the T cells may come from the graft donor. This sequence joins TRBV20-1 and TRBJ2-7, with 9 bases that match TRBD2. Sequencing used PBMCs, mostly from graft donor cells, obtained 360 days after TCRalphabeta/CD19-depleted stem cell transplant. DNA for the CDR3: TGCAGTGCTAGAGAGGGTAGCGGGAGAGGCTACGAGCAGTACTTC. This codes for CSAREGSGRGYEQYF.